This TCR beta chain came from a study of blood T cell repertoires in COVID-19. Looking at the study overall: The origin of the acute and convalescent COVID-19 samples was the United States, Italy and Spain.

TCRdb keeps only in-frame clones here, not all; method: immunoSEQ multiplex PCR. The sample includes 250,000 or so clones, approximately 90% of them seen just once. The germline gives CDR1 SNHLY, CDR2 FYNNEI. The CDR3 spans 13 residues. With respect to this clone: Germline and junction disagree at one end, which may indicate a read error.

This study enrolled people aged roughly 18 to 90 from under 25 US geographic areas. Which cohort a participant joined came from the clinical history participants gave. Resolution of symptoms, clearance, or two negative PCRs was present in recovered Cohort 3 donors. The sequencing input was PBMCs or T cells enriched from blood (not recorded which). This chain uses TRBV2 with TRBJ1-5; 7 bases match TRBD1. The receptor's source is a man aged 40-49 years who had recovered from COVID-19. CDR3 sequence: CAGRGTENQPQHF. CDR3 nucleotide sequence: TGTGCCGGCAGAGGGACAGAGAATCAGCCCCAGCATTTT.